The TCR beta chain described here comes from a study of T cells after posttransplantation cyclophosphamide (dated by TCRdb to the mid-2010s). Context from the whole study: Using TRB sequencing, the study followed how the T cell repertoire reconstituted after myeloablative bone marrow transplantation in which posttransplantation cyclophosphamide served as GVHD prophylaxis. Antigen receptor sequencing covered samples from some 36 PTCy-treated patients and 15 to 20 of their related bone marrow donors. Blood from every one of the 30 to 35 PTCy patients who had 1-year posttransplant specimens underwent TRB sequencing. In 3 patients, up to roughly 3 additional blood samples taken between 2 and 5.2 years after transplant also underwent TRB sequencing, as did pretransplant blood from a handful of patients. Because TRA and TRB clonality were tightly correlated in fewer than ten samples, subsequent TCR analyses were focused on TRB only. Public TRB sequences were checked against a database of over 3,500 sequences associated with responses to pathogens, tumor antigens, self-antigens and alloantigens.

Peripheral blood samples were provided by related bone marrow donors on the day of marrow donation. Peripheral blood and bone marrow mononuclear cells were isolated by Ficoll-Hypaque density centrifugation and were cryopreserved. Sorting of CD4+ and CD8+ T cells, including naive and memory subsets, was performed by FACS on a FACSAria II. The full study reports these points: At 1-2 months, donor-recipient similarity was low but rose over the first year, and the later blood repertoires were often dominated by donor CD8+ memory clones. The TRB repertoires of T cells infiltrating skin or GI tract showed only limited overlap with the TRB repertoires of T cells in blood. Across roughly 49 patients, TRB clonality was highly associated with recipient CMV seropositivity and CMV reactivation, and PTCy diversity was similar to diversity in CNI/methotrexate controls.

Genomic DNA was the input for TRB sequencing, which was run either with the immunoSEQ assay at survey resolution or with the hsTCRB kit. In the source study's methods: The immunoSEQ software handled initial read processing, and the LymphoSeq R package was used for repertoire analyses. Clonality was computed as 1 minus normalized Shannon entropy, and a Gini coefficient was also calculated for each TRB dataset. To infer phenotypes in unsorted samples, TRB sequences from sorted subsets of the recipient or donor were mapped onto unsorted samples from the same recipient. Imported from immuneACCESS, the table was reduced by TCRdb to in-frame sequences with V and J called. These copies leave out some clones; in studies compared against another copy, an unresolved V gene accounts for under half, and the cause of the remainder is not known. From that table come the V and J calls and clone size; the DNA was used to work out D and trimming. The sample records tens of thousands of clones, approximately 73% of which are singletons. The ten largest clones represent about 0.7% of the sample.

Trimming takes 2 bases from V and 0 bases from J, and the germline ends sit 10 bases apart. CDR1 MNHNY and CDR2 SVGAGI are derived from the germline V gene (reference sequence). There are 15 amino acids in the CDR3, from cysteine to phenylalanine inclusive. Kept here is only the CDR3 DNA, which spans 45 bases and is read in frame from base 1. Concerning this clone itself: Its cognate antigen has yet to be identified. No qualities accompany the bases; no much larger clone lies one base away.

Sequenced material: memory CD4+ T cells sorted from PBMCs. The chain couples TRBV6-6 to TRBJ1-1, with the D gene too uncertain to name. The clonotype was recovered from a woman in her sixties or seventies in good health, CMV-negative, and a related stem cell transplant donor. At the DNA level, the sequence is TGTGCCAGCAGTTACCGTATAGCAATGAACACTGAAGCTTTCTTT. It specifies CASSYRIAMNTEAFF.